Shown below are 11 T cell receptor beta chains from a single sample sequenced in a study of blood T cell repertoires in COVID-19. Here immunoSEQ multiplex PCR was the method, and the copy in TCRdb shows in-frame clones only, minus some. This repertoire shows 250,000 to 300,000 clones, 70% to 90% found once; its top ten account for approximately 10%. The material sequenced was peripheral blood. The source of these receptors is a woman in her 70s with acute or convalescent COVID-19.

This chain joins TRBV7-9 and TRBJ1-2; 10 nucleotides line up with TRBD1. Germline V gene data show CDR1 as SEHNR and CDR2 as FQNEAQ (reference sequence). The CDR3 covers 13 residues. The V and J ends lost 6 bases and 9 bases, in that order; junction bases with no gene match: 7. The DNA for the CDR3 is TGTGCCAGCAGTTCCGGGACAGGGGTCCGCTACACCTTC. Its translation: CASSSGTGVRYTF.

The chain couples TRBV9 to TRBJ2-7; 8 positions match TRBD1. Trimming cost V 5 bases and J 2 bases; bases outside gene matches: 12. This CDR3 is 16 amino acids long. Germline V gene data show CDR1 as SGDLS and CDR2 as YYNGEE. CDR3 nucleotide sequence: TGTGCCAGCAGTCCCTCGACGTGGGACAGGACCTACGAGCAGTACTTC. This sequence encodes CASSPSTWDRTYEQYF.

The CDR3 bases are TGTGCCAGCAGCGAAGGACATGCAACTAATGAAAAACTGTTTTTT. This codes for CASSEGHATNEKLFF. V and J are TRBV25-1 and TRBJ1-4; TRBD1 might be the D (5 bases). Trimming took 6 bases from V and 0 from J, leaving 11 bases between them. CDR1 MGHDK and CDR2 SYGVNS come from the germline V gene. This CDR3 has 15 amino acids.

The gene calls are TRBV10-3 and TRBJ1-1; TRBD1 aligns across 9 bases. The CDR3 loop spans 13 amino acids. In germline, CDR1 is ENHRY, CDR2 SYGVKD. Unmatched junction bases numbered 9, after V lost 6 bases and J lost 10 bases. CDR3 amino acids: CAISVPGTGRAFF. The CDR3 DNA reads TGTGCCATCAGCGTCCCCGGGACAGGGAGAGCTTTCTTT.

The DNA for the CDR3 is TGTGCCACCAGCAGTAGACAGGCGGGCGAGCAGTACTTC. Its translation: CATSSRQAGEQYF. V gene TRBV15 combines with J gene TRBJ2-7; a weak D match, TRBD1 (6 bases). Trimming removed 3 bases at V and 6 bases at J, with 12 bases between. Germline CDR1 LNHNV, CDR2 YYDKDF (reference sequence). The length of the CDR3 is 13 residues.

The V and J genes are TRBV5-1 and TRBJ2-3; perhaps TRBD1 as D (5 bases). CDR3 length equals 14 residues. Germline V CDR1 and CDR2: SGHRS, YFSETQ. V lost 4 bases and J lost 6, with 15 bases in between. The CDR3 here is CASSLDRVRDTQYF. CDR3 nucleotide sequence: TGCGCCAGCAGCCTAGACAGAGTTCGGGATACGCAGTATTTT. Together with reference TRBV5-1 and TRBJ2-3, the CDR3 gives the full variable domain: KAGVTQTPRYLIKTRGQQVTLSCSPISGHRSVSWYQQTPGQGLQFLFEYFSETQRNKGNFPGRFSGRQFSNSRSEMNVSTLELGDSALYLCASSLDRVRDTQYFGPGTRLTVL.

This sequence joins TRBV5-1 and TRBJ2-2, with TRBD2 matching over 9 bases. The CDR3 sequence is 16 residues long. Germline CDR1 and CDR2: SGHRS and YFSETQ. Trimming took 3 bases from V and 7 from J; bases not matched to a gene: 10. CDR3 protein: CASSSAGGHINGELFF. As DNA, the CDR3 is TGCGCCAGCAGCTCGGCGGGGGGGCACATTAACGGGGAGCTGTTTTTT.

This clone was detected a few times. J is TRBJ2-5 and V is TRBV24-1; tentatively, D is TRBD2 (5 bases). Trimming shortened V by 3 bases and J by 7 bases, and 20 bases separated the two germline ends. Germline-derived CDR1 and CDR2 are KGHDR and SFDVKD. The CDR3 runs to 16 residues. In nucleotides, the CDR3 is TGTGCCACCAGTGATCCAAAGGACTCCGTATTGGGGACCCAGTACTTC. It is translated as CATSDPKDSVLGTQYF.

The chain carries TRBV6-2 or TRBV6-3 and TRBJ1-5, with TRBD1 matching 7 bases. The CDR3 extends over 15 amino acids. V lost 6 bases, J lost 3 bases, and 8 bases stayed unmatched. Germline assignment: CDR1 MNHEY and CDR2 SVGEGT. The CDR3 nucleotides are TGTGCCAGCAGCCGAACAGGGGACCTCAATCAGCCCCAGCATTTT. This translates into CASSRTGDLNQPQHF.

This clone has only a few counts. In the same sample, other DNA sequences code for this CDR3. The rearrangement joins TRBV6-6 to TRBJ1-1, with 10 bases fitting TRBD1. Germline CDR1 and CDR2: MNHNY and SVGAGI (reference sequence). This CDR3 contains 15 residues. V lost 2 bases to trimming and J lost 5 bases; unmatched junction nucleotides: 5. This CDR3 reads CASSYPPGQGTEAFF. CDR3 bases: TGTGCCAGCAGTTACCCCCCGGGACAGGGGACTGAAGCTTTCTTT.

This chain links TRBV5-1 with TRBJ1-2; maybe TRBD1 (5 bases). From germline, CDR1 is SGHRS and CDR2 YFSETQ. The V end was cut by 5 bases, the J end by 8 bases, with 22 bases between. The CDR3 runs 15 residues. The CDR3 loop is CASRQNTAGGKGYTF. Here the CDR3 DNA reads TGCGCCAGCAGACAGAATACGGCCGGGGGGAAAGGCTACACCTTC.